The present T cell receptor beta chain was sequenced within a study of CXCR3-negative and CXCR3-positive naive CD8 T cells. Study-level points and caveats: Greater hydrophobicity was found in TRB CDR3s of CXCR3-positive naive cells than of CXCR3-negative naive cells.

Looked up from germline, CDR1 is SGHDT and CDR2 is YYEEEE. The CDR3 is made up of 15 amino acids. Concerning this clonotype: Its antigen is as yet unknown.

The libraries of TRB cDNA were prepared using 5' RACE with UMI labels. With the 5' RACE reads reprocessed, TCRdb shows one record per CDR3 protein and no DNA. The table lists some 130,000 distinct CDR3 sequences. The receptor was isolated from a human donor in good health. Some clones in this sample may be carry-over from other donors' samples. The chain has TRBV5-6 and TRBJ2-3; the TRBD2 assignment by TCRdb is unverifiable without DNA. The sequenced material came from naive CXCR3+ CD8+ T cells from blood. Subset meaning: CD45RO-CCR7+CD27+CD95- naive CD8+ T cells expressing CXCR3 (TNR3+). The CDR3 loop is CASSPSERGPDTQYF.